The 26 T cell receptor beta chains presented below share a single source sample, sequenced in a study of T-cell memory formation after mild COVID-19. MiXCR, run by TCRdb on the 5' RACE reads, gives a single entry per CDR3 protein. This sample has hundreds of thousands of distinct CDR3 sequences; roughly an eighth occur once, and the top ten carry about 20%. Sample: PBMCs or a T cell subset sorted from them (not recorded which). The source of these receptors is a man younger than 35 who had mild COVID-19 (a few samples of this study predate the infection). Cell type and time point are not known.

This clonotype was counted only a few times. This chain connects TRBV15 to TRBJ1-5; D possibly corresponds to TRBD1 (5 bases). Trimming took off 4 bases at V and 0 bases at J, with 13 bases between the two ends. This CDR3 has 16 amino acids. The germline CDR1 and CDR2 sequences are LNHNV and YYDKDF (reference sequence). The CDR3 sequence: CATSIKEGYSNQPQHF. The CDR3 DNA follows: TGTGCCACCAGCATTAAGGAGGGGTATAGCAATCAGCCCCAGCATTTT.

Note on this clonotype: One junction end does not reproduce the germline sequence, and a read error may be involved. The rearrangement uses TRBV11-2 and TRBJ2-3, with D perhaps being TRBD1 or TRBD2 (5 bases each). The CDR3 is made up of 17 amino acids. Germline CDR1 is SGHAT and CDR2 is FQNNGV. The CDR3 nucleotides are TGTGCCAGCAGATTAGGGGATGAGGGACGGGGCACAGATACGCAGTATTTT. Its protein product is CASRLGDEGRGTDTQYF.

This clonotype was counted between two and nine times. The J gene is TRBJ1-5, the V gene TRBV12-3 or TRBV12-4; possible D gene TRBD1, 5 bases. V was shortened by 6 bases and J by 6 bases, with 9 bases between the two germline ends. The CDR3 has 12 residues. Written as DNA, the CDR3 is TGTGCCAGCAGCCGAGGGGTTCAGCCCCAGCATTTT. It is translated as CASSRGVQPQHF.

This clonotype has at least ten counts. This sequence joins TRBV11-2 and TRBJ2-2; unclear D gene. The CDR3 sequence is 12 residues long. V lost 5 bases, J lost 6 bases, and 7 bases lay in between. Germline V CDR1 and CDR2: SGHAT, FQNNGV. The CDR3 sequence: CASSPSPGELFF. CDR3 nucleotide sequence: TGTGCCAGCAGCCCGAGCCCCGGGGAGCTGTTTTTT.

This chain connects TRBV3-1 to TRBJ2-7; TRBD1 might be the D (5 bases). CDR1 and CDR2 from the germline V gene are LGHDT and YNNKEL (reference sequence). The CDR3 length is 15 residues. Trimming pared 1 base from V and 3 bases from J, leaving 13 bases between. CDR3 bases: TGTGCCAGCAGCCAAGGGGGCAGTTCACTCTACGAGCAGTACGTC. This encodes CASSQGGSSLYEQYV.

In its sample, this clonotype was seen many times. V is TRBV5-1 and J is TRBJ2-2, with D uncertain. In germline, CDR1 is SGHRS, CDR2 YFSETQ. Trimming took 0 bases from V and 4 from J, leaving 10 bases between them. The CDR3 length is 15 residues. As DNA, the CDR3 is TGCGCCAGCAGCTTGGGTGGTGTCAGCACCGGGGAGCTGTTTTTT. This sequence encodes CASSLGGVSTGELFF.

DNA of the CDR3: TGCAGCGTTGCGGCCGGGACAGGGGACGAGCAGTACTTC. As protein: CSVAAGTGDEQYF. This chain uses TRBV29-1 with TRBJ2-7; 10 nucleotides line up with TRBD1. Germline CDR1 SQVTM, CDR2 ANQGSEA. The CDR3 extends over 13 amino acids. The J segment lost 5 bases and the V segment lost 4 bases, leaving 5 bases of the junction unmatched.

V usage is TRBV20-1 and J usage is TRBJ1-2, with D unresolved. From germline, CDR1 is DFQATT and CDR2 SNEGSKA (reference sequence). V was shortened by 1 base and J by 2 bases, with 11 bases between the two germline ends. The CDR3 covers 14 residues. The CDR3 loop reads CSARALQRNYGYTF. The CDR3 region has the DNA TGCAGTGCTAGAGCCCTCCAACGAAACTATGGCTACACCTTC.

This clonotype was recorded many times. This chain connects TRBV20-1 to TRBJ2-1; 15 bases line up with TRBD2. Germline CDR1 reads DFQATT; CDR2 reads SNEGSKA (reference sequence). V lost 2 bases to trimming and J lost 6 bases; unmatched junction nucleotides: 14. This CDR3 contains 19 residues. The CDR3 DNA reads TGCAGTGCTAGACCCCAGGGACTAGCGGGGGGTACTTGGTCCAATGAGCAGTTCTTC. It specifies CSARPQGLAGGTWSNEQFF.

This rearrangement joins TRBV5-1 to TRBJ2-7; D is possibly TRBD1 or TRBD2 (5 bases each). The germline V gene has CDR1 SGHRS and CDR2 YFSETQ. The CDR3 spans 15 residues. V lost 4 bases and J 2 bases, leaving 16 bases between the germline ends. The CDR3 nucleotides are TGCGCCAGCAGCCCGGGACCTCGGAGTGCCTACGAGCAGTACGTC. It is translated as CASSPGPRSAYEQYV.

This clonotype was picked up many times. This chain links TRBV7-9 with TRBJ2-7; D gene ambiguous. V was pared by 5 bases and J by 5 bases, with 10 bases between. The CDR3 extends over 12 amino acids. Germline V lookup: CDR1 SEHNR, CDR2 FQNEAQ (reference sequence). In DNA form, the CDR3 reads TGTGCCAGCAGCCTGACCGGCGACGAGCAGTACGTC. Translated, it gives CASSLTGDEQYV.

The V call is TRBV6-5, the J call TRBJ2-4; 13 nucleotides agree with TRBD2. J gave up 2 bases and V 6 bases, and 4 bases lay outside the gene matches. The CDR3 sequence is 16 residues long. Looked up from germline, CDR1 is MNHEY and CDR2 is SVGAGI. CDR3 residues: CASRGGLAGTKNIQYF. For the CDR3, the DNA is TGTGCCAGCAGGGGGGGACTAGCGGGGACCAAAAACATTCAGTACTTC.

This clonotype was seen repeatedly, ten times or more. One end of the junction fails to match germline, which may point to a read error. The chain has TRBV7-9 and TRBJ1-3; D gene uncertain. The CDR3 runs 13 residues. Germline assignment: CDR1 SEHNR and CDR2 FQNEAQ (reference sequence). The CDR3 bases are TGTGCCAGCAGCCTAGCTCTGGGAAACACCATATATTTT. The encoded protein is CASSLALGNTIYF.

This clonotype was counted a single time. For the CDR3, the DNA is TGTGCCAGCAGGGAGGGACAGGGAGTAATCGTGGACACCGGGGAGCTGTTTTTT. Its translation is CASREGQGVIVDTGELFF. The V and J genes are TRBV12-3 or TRBV12-4 and TRBJ2-2, with TRBD1 matching over 9 bases. The V gene end was trimmed by 6 bases and the J gene end by 3 bases; junction bases not matched to a gene: 14. The CDR3 sequence is 18 residues long.

There are a few counts of this clonotype. CDR3 residues: CASRGSPGPNNEQFF. The CDR3 DNA reads as TGCGCCAGCAGAGGGTCCCCCGGGCCTAACAATGAGCAGTTCTTC. The gene calls are TRBV5-1 and TRBJ2-1; D call uncertain. The CDR3 loop spans 15 amino acids. Looked up from germline, CDR1 is SGHRS and CDR2 is YFSETQ. V dropped 5 bases and J dropped 5 bases, with 17 bases sitting between them.

V and J are TRBV29-1 and TRBJ2-5, with D perhaps matching TRBD1 (6 bases). The CDR3 runs 14 residues. CDR1 and CDR2 from the germline V gene are SQVTM and ANQGSEA. Trimming stripped 8 bases from V and 2 bases from J, with 18 bases between. CDR3 loop: CSLSITGTQETQYF. The CDR3 DNA is TGCAGCCTTTCCATAACCGGGACACAAGAGACCCAGTACTTC.

This clonotype was detected only a few times. The chain employs TRBV6-5 and TRBJ1-1; weak D call: TRBD1 (5 bases). CDR1 MNHEY and CDR2 SVGAGI come from the germline V gene. This CDR3 spans 12 amino acids. Deletions cut 2 bases from V and 10 bases from J, with 11 bases between. In DNA form, the CDR3 reads TGTGCCAGCAGTTACCGTGGGGGTTCAGCTTTCTTT. This codes for CASSYRGGSAFF.

This clonotype was detected many times. This rearrangement joins TRBV5-1 to TRBJ2-7; D not certain. The CDR3 spans 9 residues. With 7 bases removed from V and 6 bases from J, the gap between germline ends came to 5 bases. The germline V gene encodes CDR1 SGHRS and CDR2 YFSETQ. The CDR3 is CASACEQYF. CDR3 nucleotide sequence: TGCGCCAGCGCATGCGAGCAGTACTTC.

This clonotype was seen only a few times. This chain connects TRBV13 to TRBJ2-3; the match to TRBD1 covers 7 bases. With 5 bases clipped from V and 0 bases from J, the junction kept 8 bases outside the gene matches. The CDR3 consists of 16 residues. CDR1 is PRHDT, CDR2 FYEKMQ, per germline (reference sequence). The CDR3 region has the DNA TGTGCCAGCAGCCGAGTTGGGACAGCCAGCACAGATACGCAGTATTTT. This encodes CASSRVGTASTDTQYF.

This clonotype showed up just a few times. The chain employs TRBV27 and TRBJ2-7; TRBD2 might be the D (6 bases). CDR3 size: 15 residues. From germline, CDR1 is MNHEY and CDR2 SMNVEV (reference sequence). Trimming took off 4 bases at V and 0 bases at J, with 13 bases between the two ends. The CDR3 DNA follows: TGTGCCAGCAGTTCGGCCCGGCGGGGCTCCTACGAGCAGTACGTC. Its protein product is CASSSARRGSYEQYV.

This clonotype was detected many times. The chain links TRBV7-2 to TRBJ1-2, with 8 bases identical to TRBD1. Germline V gene sequence: CDR1 SGHTA, CDR2 FQGNSA. This CDR3 contains 15 residues. V lost 5 bases, J lost 7 bases, and 12 bases stayed unmatched. In DNA, the CDR3 is TGTGCCAGCAGCCCCGGACAGGGCGGTTACTCTGGCTACACCTTC. It is translated as CASSPGQGGYSGYTF.

The chain couples TRBV9 to TRBJ1-1, with D tentatively TRBD1 (6 bases). Per the germline V gene, CDR1 is SGDLS and CDR2 is YYNGEE. This CDR3 has 14 residues. V was clipped by 6 bases and J by 3 bases, with 15 bases between them. In DNA form, the CDR3 reads TGTGCCAGCACTTTGGGGGGGCACGACACTGAAGCTTTCTTT. Amino acids: CASTLGGHDTEAFF.

The chain employs TRBV20-1 and TRBJ1-1, with a possible D match to TRBD1 (5 bases). Germline lookup yields CDR1 DFQATT and CDR2 SNEGSKA (reference sequence). The length of the CDR3 is 13 residues. V lost 4 bases, J lost 1 base, and 10 bases lay in between. The CDR3 DNA sequence: TGCAGTGCTACGGGACCGACGAACACTGAAGCTTTCTTT. Encoded protein: CSATGPTNTEAFF.

The chain has TRBV7-2 and TRBJ2-5, with a possible D match to TRBD1 (5 bases). The CDR3 is 14 amino acids. Germline loops: CDR1 SGHTA, CDR2 FQGNSA. V lost 4 bases to trimming and J lost 5 bases, with 14 bases between them. CDR3 sequence (DNA): TGTGCCAGCAGCTACCAGGGTTTGGGGGAGACCCAGTACTTC. Translating gives CASSYQGLGETQYF.

This clonotype turned up a few times. The genes are TRBV20-1 and TRBJ1-1; D is undetermined. Germline assignment: CDR1 DFQATT and CDR2 SNEGSKA (reference sequence). Trimming shortened V by 7 bases and J by 5 bases, and 20 bases separated the two germline ends. This CDR3 comprises 14 residues. CDR3 in DNA: TGCAGTGTCTCGTCGGTGTGGAGACGAACTGAAGCTTTCTTT. This translates into CSVSSVWRRTEAFF.

The J gene is TRBJ2-5, the V gene TRBV28; D is possibly TRBD2 (5 bases). CDR3 length: 14 amino acids. The V end lost 8 bases, the J end lost 5 bases, and 18 bases lay between the germline ends. CDR1 MDHEN and CDR2 SYDVKM come from the germline V gene. CDR3 protein: CASQNDGGMETQYF. Written as DNA, the CDR3 is TGTGCCAGCCAGAACGATGGAGGAATGGAGACCCAGTACTTC.